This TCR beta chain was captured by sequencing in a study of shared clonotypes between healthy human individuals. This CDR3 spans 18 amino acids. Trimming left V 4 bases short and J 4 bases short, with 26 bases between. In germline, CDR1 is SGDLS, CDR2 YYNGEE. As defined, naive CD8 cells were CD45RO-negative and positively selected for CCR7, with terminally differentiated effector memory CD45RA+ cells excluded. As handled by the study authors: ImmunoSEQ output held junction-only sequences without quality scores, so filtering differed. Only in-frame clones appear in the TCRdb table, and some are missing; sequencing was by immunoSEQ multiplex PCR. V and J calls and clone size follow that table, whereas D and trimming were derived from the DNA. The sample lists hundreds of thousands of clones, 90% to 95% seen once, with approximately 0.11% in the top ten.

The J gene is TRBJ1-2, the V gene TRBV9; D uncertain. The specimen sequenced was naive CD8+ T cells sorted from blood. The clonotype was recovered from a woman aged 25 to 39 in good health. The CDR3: CASSPRVSAASKPYGYTF. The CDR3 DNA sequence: TGTGCCAGCAGCCCCCGGGTGAGTGCCGCATCCAAACCCTATGGCTACACCTTC.